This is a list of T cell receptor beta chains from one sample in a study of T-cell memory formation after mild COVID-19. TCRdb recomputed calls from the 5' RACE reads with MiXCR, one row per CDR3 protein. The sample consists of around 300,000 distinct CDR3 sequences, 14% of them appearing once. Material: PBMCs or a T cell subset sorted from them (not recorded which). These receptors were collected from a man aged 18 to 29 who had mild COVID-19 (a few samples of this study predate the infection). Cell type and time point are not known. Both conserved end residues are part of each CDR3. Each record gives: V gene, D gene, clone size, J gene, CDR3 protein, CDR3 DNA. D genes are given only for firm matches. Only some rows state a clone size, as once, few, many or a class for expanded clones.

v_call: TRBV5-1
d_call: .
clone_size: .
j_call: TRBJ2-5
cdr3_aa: CASSLTPSEQETQYF
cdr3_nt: TGCGCCAGCAGCTTGACACCTAGCGAACAAGAGACCCAGTACTTC

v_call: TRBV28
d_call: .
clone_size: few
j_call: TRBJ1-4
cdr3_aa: CASRRNRVGANEKLFF
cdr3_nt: TGTGCCAGCAGGAGAAACAGGGTGGGAGCTAATGAAAAACTGTTTTTT

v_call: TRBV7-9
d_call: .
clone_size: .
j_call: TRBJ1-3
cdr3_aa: CASSFHRGRSGNTIYF
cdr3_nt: TGTGCCAGCAGCTTTCACCGTGGCCGCTCTGGAAACACCATATATTTT

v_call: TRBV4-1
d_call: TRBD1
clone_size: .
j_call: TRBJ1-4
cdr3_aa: CASSAGTGGWKTNEKLFF
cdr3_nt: TGCGCCAGCAGCGCCGGGACAGGGGGCTGGAAGACTAATGAAAAACTGTTTTTT

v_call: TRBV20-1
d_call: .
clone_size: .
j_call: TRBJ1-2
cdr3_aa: CSATGSITYGYTF
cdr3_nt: TGCAGTGCTACGGGGAGCATAACCTATGGCTACACCTTC

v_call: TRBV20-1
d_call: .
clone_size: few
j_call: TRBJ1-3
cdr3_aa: CSARVWDKSSGNTIYF
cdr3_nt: TGCAGTGCTAGAGTGTGGGACAAGAGCTCTGGAAACACCATATATTTT

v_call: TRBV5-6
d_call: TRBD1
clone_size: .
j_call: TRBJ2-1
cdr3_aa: CASSGAGTGNEQFF
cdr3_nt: TGTGCCAGCAGCGGGGCCGGGACAGGCAATGAGCAGTTCTTC

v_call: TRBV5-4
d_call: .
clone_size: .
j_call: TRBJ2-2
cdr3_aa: CASRWTANTGELFF
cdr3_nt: TGTGCCAGCAGATGGACGGCGAACACCGGGGAGCTGTTTTTT

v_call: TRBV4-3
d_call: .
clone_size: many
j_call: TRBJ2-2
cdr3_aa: CASSQEARGNTGELFF
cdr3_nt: TGCGCCAGCAGCCAAGAGGCCAGGGGGAACACCGGGGAGCTGTTTTTT

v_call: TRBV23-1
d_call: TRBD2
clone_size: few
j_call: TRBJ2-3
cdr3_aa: CASSQSAGEDTQYF
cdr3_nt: TGCGCCAGCAGTCAATCGGCGGGGGAAGATACGCAGTATTTT

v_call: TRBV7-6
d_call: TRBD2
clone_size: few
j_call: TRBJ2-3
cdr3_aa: CASGRGMDTDTQYF
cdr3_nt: TGTGCCAGCGGGAGGGGCATGGACACAGATACGCAGTATTTT

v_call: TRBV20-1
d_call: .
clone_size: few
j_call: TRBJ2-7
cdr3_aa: CSASSTSSYEQYF
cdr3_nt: TGCAGTGCTAGCTCGACTAGCTCCTACGAGCAGTACTTC

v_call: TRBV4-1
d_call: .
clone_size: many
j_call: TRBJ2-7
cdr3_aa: CASSQDGRAWEDEQYF
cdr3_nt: TGCGCCAGCAGCCAAGATGGTAGGGCTTGGGAAGACGAGCAGTACTTC

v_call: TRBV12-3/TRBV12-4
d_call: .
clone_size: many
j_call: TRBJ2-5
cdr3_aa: CASTRTLAGGETQYF
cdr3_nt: TGTGCCAGCACCCGGACTCTGGCGGGTGGAGAGACCCAGTACTTC

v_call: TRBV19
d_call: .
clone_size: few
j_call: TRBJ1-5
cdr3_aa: CASSRGQNNQPQHF
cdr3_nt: TGTGCCAGTAGTAGAGGACAAAACAATCAGCCCCAGCATTTT

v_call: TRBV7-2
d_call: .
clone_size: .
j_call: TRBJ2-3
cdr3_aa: CASSLEGGTTDTQYF
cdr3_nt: TGTGCCAGCAGCTTAGAGGGGGGGACCACAGATACGCAGTATTTT

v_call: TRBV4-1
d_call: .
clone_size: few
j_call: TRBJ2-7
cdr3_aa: CASSQDFSYEQYF
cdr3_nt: TGCGCCAGCAGCCAAGATTTTTCCTACGAGCAGTACTTC

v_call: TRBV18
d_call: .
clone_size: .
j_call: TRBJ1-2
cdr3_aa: CASSPGSRDYGYTF
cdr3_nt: TGTGCCAGCTCACCAGGGAGCAGGGACTATGGCTACACCTTC